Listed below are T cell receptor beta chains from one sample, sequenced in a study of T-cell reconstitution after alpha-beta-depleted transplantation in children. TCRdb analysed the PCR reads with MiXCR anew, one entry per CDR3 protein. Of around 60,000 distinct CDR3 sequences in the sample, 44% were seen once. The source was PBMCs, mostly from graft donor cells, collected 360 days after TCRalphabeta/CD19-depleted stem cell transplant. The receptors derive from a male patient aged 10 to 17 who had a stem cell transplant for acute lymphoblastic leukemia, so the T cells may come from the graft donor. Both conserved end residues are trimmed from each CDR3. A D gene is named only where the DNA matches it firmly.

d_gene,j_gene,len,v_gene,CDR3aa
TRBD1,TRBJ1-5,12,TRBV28,ASSRTGNNQPQH
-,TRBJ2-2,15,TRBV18,ASSPAAHTGLTGELF
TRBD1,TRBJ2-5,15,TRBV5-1,ASSSGQGAPRRETQY
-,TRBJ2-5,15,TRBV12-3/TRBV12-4,ASSFAQGRLGQETQY
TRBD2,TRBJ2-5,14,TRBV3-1,ASSRNLGASGVTQY
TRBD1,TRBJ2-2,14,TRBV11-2,ASSLEDGTGAGELF
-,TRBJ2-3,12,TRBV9,ASSVGAAGDTQY
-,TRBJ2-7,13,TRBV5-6,ASSPRGYSSYEQY
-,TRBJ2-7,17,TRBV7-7,ASSLLGRGLDSLSYEQY
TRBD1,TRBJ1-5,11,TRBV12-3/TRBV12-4,ASSTGASPPQH
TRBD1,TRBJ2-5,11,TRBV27,ASSFNRGETQY
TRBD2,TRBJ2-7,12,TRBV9,ASSVASGSYEQY
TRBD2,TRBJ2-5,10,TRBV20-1,RVAGGRETQY
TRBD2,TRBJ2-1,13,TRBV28,ASRGGLAGPNEQF
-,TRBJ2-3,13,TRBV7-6,ASSLAGGNTDTQY
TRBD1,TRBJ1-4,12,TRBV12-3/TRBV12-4,ASSSRGRVGKLF
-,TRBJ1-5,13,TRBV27,ASSLGGLRDQPQH
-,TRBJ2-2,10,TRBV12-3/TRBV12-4,ASNSVTGELF